This passage covers 17 T cell receptor beta chains from one sample sequenced in a study of blood T cell repertoires in COVID-19. Profiling relied on immunoSEQ multiplex PCR, and the TCRdb table lists in-frame clones only, not all of them. The sample yields fewer than 300,000 clones, about three quarters seen once. The sample taken for sequencing was peripheral blood. These receptors all come from a woman older than 75 with acute or convalescent COVID-19.

J is TRBJ1-2 and V is TRBV5-4; 8 bases line up with TRBD1. The V and J ends lost 3 bases and 4 bases, in that order; junction bases with no gene match: 11. Per the germline V gene, CDR1 is SGHNT and CDR2 is YYREEE (reference sequence). CDR3 size: 16 residues. The CDR3 spells CASSSRLTGEAYGYTF. CDR3 DNA: TGTGCCAGCAGCTCTCGATTGACAGGGGAGGCCTATGGCTACACCTTC.

V usage is TRBV5-1 and J usage is TRBJ2-2; 8 nucleotides agree with TRBD1. The CDR3 runs to 15 residues. Trimming removed 2 bases from V and 2 bases from J; junction bases left unmatched: 2. Germline CDR1 is SGHRS and CDR2 is YFSETQ. CDR3 in DNA: TGCGCCAGCAGCTTACAGGGGGTTAACACCGGGGAGCTGTTTTTT. Encoded protein: CASSLQGVNTGELFF.

The rearrangement links TRBV6-1 to TRBJ2-7; no definite D call. Germline V gene lookup returns CDR1 MNHNS and CDR2 SASEGT. V was pared by 0 bases and J by 6 bases, with 9 bases between. The CDR3 extends over 13 amino acids. The DNA of the CDR3 is TGTGCCAGCAGTGAAGCAGACCGGGTCGAGCAGTACTTC. Its protein is CASSEADRVEQYF.

This clone showed up just once. V usage is TRBV12-5 and J usage is TRBJ2-5; possibly TRBD1 for D (7 bases). Germline values: CDR1 LGHNT, CDR2 FRNRAP. Trimming removed 6 bases at V and 5 bases at J, with 16 bases between. The CDR3 spans 14 residues. The CDR3 is CASGQKTGTETQYF. The CDR3 DNA reads TGTGCTAGTGGCCAGAAGACAGGGACTGAGACCCAGTACTTC.

The rearrangement uses TRBV5-1 and TRBJ2-3; 9 positions agree with TRBD2. The CDR3 extends over 15 amino acids. V was clipped by 1 base and J by 5 bases; unmatched bases: 5. Germline V gives CDR1 SGHRS, CDR2 YFSETQ. The CDR3 DNA follows: TGCGCCAGCAGCTTGTGGCGGGGGGGCGAAGATACGCAGTATTTT. It translates to CASSLWRGGEDTQYF.

V gene TRBV6-5 combines with J gene TRBJ2-3, with TRBD1 matching over 9 bases. Germline V gene data show CDR1 as MNHEY and CDR2 as SVGAGI. Trimming removed 2 bases from V and 2 bases from J; junction bases left unmatched: 5. The CDR3 is 16 residues long. The CDR3 here is CASSYNRGLVTDTQYF. As DNA, the CDR3 is TGTGCCAGCAGTTACAACAGGGGGCTGGTCACAGATACGCAGTATTTT.

V and J are TRBV18 and TRBJ1-1; 9 nucleotides agree with TRBD1. Per the germline V gene, CDR1 is KGHSH and CDR2 is LQKENI. The CDR3 sequence is 15 residues long. The ends lost 6 bases at V and 1 base at J; junction bases unmatched: 6. CDR3 residues: CASSHGTGPNTEAFF. CDR3 bases: TGTGCCAGCTCGCACGGGACAGGGCCGAACACTGAAGCTTTCTTT.

The chain recombines TRBV6-5 with TRBJ1-6; D remains ambiguous. CDR1 MNHEY and CDR2 SVGAGI come from the germline V gene. The CDR3 loop spans 14 amino acids. Trimming removed 1 base at V and 7 bases at J, with 8 bases between. CDR3 bases: TGTGCCAGCAGTTACTGGCCGGGGAATTCACCCCTCCACTTT. It yields the protein CASSYWPGNSPLHF.

This clone was seen just once. The chain has TRBV2 and TRBJ1-1, with TRBD1 as a possible D gene (5 bases). The V gene lost 6 bases and the J gene lost 0 bases, with 11 bases spanning the gap. CDR3 size: 14 residues. Germline assignment: CDR1 SNHLY and CDR2 FYNNEI. CDR3 loop: CASRLQGLNTEAFF. Written as DNA, the CDR3 is TGTGCCAGCAGGTTGCAGGGATTGAACACTGAAGCTTTCTTT. Drawing the rest from reference TRBV2 and TRBJ1-1, the complete variable domain is EPEVTQTPSHQVTQMGQEVILRCVPISNHLYFYWYRQILGQKVEFLVSFYNNEISEKSEIFDDQFSVERPDGSNFTLKIRSTKLEDSAMYFCASRLQGLNTEAFFGQGTRLTVV.

V gene TRBV11-1 combines with J gene TRBJ2-5, with 11 bases that match TRBD1. Germline V gene sequence: CDR1 SGHAT, CDR2 FQDESV (reference sequence). Trimming took 4 bases from V and 10 from J; bases not matched to a gene: 8. The CDR3 length is 14 residues. The CDR3 loop reads CASSSGQGAKNQYF. CDR3 coding DNA: TGTGCCAGCAGCTCTGGACAGGGGGCCAAAAACCAGTACTTC.

This chain joins TRBV6-5 and TRBJ2-3; 9 bases map to TRBD1. Germline CDR1 MNHEY, CDR2 SVGAGI. Trimming removed 10 bases from V and 6 bases from J; junction bases left unmatched: 11. The CDR3 sequence is 14 residues long. The CDR3 DNA reads as TGTGCCATCGGCCGGGACAGGGTCGCGGATACGCAGTATTTT. Amino acid sequence: CAIGRDRVADTQYF.

This clone was seen more than once but under ten times. This chain connects TRBV6-6 to TRBJ1-6, with D unclear. Between the trimmed V and J ends, which lost 0 bases and 8 bases, there was a span of 5 bases. This CDR3 is 13 amino acids long. Germline CDR1 and CDR2: MNHNY and SVGAGI (reference sequence). CDR3 coding DNA: TGTGCCAGCAGTTACTCCCGGGATTCACCCCTCCACTTT. Protein: CASSYSRDSPLHF.

In this sample, this clone turned up a few times. The rearrangement joins TRBV2 to TRBJ2-7; the match to TRBD1 covers 7 bases. Germline assignment: CDR1 SNHLY and CDR2 FYNNEI. The CDR3 spans 13 residues. V was clipped by 7 bases and J by 6 bases; unmatched bases: 9. As DNA, the CDR3 is TGTGCCAGCACATCTAAAGGGGGCCTCGAGCAGTACTTC. Residues: CASTSKGGLEQYF.

The chain recombines TRBV5-5 with TRBJ1-4; 8 positions agree with TRBD1. Germline loops: CDR1 SGHKS, CDR2 YYEKEE (reference sequence). The CDR3 sequence is 16 residues long. The trim removed 4 bases at V and 4 bases at J, leaving 9 bases unmatched. The CDR3 here is CASSMLGTGLNEKLFF. CDR3 coding DNA: TGTGCCAGCAGCATGCTAGGGACAGGACTTAATGAAAAACTGTTTTTT.

CDR3 amino acids: CSVYARRQGRGYEQYF. Here the CDR3 DNA reads TGCAGCGTATACGCGCGGCGACAGGGACGCGGATACGAGCAGTACTTC. The rearrangement links TRBV29-1 to TRBJ2-7; 7 bases map to TRBD1. With 6 bases clipped from V and 4 bases from J, the junction kept 18 bases outside the gene matches. Germline V gene lookup returns CDR1 SQVTM and CDR2 ANQGSEA. The CDR3 totals 16 residues.

V usage is TRBV4-3 and J usage is TRBJ1-4; D is unclear. Germline V gene lookup returns CDR1 LGHNA and CDR2 YSLEER. Trimming pared 3 bases from V and 4 bases from J, leaving 9 bases between. The CDR3 runs to 14 residues. In nucleotides, the CDR3 is TGCGCCAGCAGCCAGGCAACGGGTAATGAAAAACTGTTTTTT. Translation: CASSQATGNEKLFF.

V and J are TRBV3-1 (or the pseudogene TRBV3-2) and TRBJ1-3; TRBD1 aligns across 7 bases. J lost 2 bases, V lost 0 bases, and 1 base had no gene match. The V gene's germline CDR1 is LGHDT and CDR2 YNNKEL (reference sequence). The CDR3 has 15 residues. The DNA of the CDR3 is TGTGCCAGCAGCCAAGAAGGGACAGCTGGAAACACCATATATTTT. Encoded protein: CASSQEGTAGNTIYF.